A single sample gave rise to the 31 T cell receptor beta chains below, sequenced in a study of T cells after posttransplantation cyclophosphamide. The method was immunoSEQ multiplex PCR; TCRdb's version includes in-frame clones alone and lacks a portion of them. The repertoire consists of about 66,000 clones, with just over 90% occurring once and the leading ten covering roughly 2.9%. The sample was PBMCs. The receptors shown here come from a woman aged 25 to 39 in good health and a related stem cell transplant donor.

V and J are TRBV6-6 and TRBJ2-7, with 7 bases matching TRBD2. V dropped 2 bases and J dropped 3; count of bases not matched to a gene: 4. The germline V gene encodes CDR1 MNHNY and CDR2 SVGAGI (reference sequence). The CDR3 totals 14 residues. As DNA, the CDR3 is TGTGCCAGCAGTTACGGGGAGGGACTCTACGAGCAGTACTTC. Translation: CASSYGEGLYEQYF.

In this sample, this clone turned up a few times. This chain uses TRBV4-2 with TRBJ1-5; D perhaps matches TRBD1 (5 bases). Germline V lookup: CDR1 LGHNA, CDR2 YNFKEQ. This CDR3 is 15 amino acids long. V was clipped by 0 bases and J by 6 bases, with 12 bases between them. CDR3 DNA sequence: TGTGCCAGCAGCCAAGACGGGGGGGATGGTCAGCCCCAGCATTTT. Translating gives CASSQDGGDGQPQHF.

The chain has TRBV20-1 and TRBJ2-7; the D is unclear. Trimming left V 2 bases short and J 1 base short, with 3 bases between. Germline lookup yields CDR1 DFQATT and CDR2 SNEGSKA (reference sequence). CDR3 length: 11 residues. In DNA form, the CDR3 reads TGCAGTGCTAGACCTTCCTACGAGCAGTACTTC. Translated: CSARPSYEQYF.

The chain recombines TRBV11-2 with TRBJ2-3; TRBD1 matches at 7 bases. Per germline, CDR1 SGHAT and CDR2 FQNNGV. The J segment lost 1 base and the V segment lost 1 base, leaving 5 bases of the junction unmatched. The CDR3 consists of 16 residues. The CDR3: CASSLGGGIGTDTQYF. In DNA, the CDR3 is TGTGCCAGCAGCTTAGGAGGGGGCATTGGCACAGATACGCAGTATTTT.

This clone was seen just once. The chain combines TRBV5-8 with TRBJ1-1; 9 bases are shared with TRBD1. V shed 1 base, J shed 6 bases, and the junction held 7 bases outside the gene matches. The CDR3 totals 15 residues. Germline CDR1 is SGHTS and CDR2 is YDEGEE. As DNA, the CDR3 is TGTGCCAGCAGCTTGTGGGGGACAGGGTTCTCTGAAGCTTTCTTT. This encodes CASSLWGTGFSEAFF.

The chain recombines TRBV10-3 with TRBJ2-7, with 10 positions matching TRBD1. CDR3 size: 13 residues. Per germline, CDR1 ENHRY and CDR2 SYGVKD. Trimming cost V 2 bases and J 5 bases; bases outside gene matches: 0. In DNA form, the CDR3 reads TGTGCCATCAGTGAGGGACAGGGGGACGAGCAGTACTTC. It encodes CAISEGQGDEQYF.

The V and J genes are TRBV28 and TRBJ1-2; TRBD1 matches at 7 bases. The J segment lost 8 bases and the V segment lost 2 bases, leaving 11 bases of the junction unmatched. CDR1 is MDHEN and CDR2 is SYDVKM in the germline V gene. The CDR3 has 15 amino acids. CDR3 in amino acids: CASSLRQGGLQGYTF. The CDR3 coding sequence is TGTGCCAGCAGTTTAAGACAGGGAGGGCTTCAGGGCTACACCTTC.

The J gene is TRBJ2-3, the V gene TRBV5-6; no clear D gene. The CDR3 contains 13 residues. Trimming left V 0 bases short and J 3 bases short, with 5 bases between. CDR1 is SGHDT and CDR2 is YYEEEE in the germline V gene. The CDR3 reads CASSLGRTDTQYF. DNA for the CDR3: TGTGCCAGCAGCTTGGGGCGGACAGATACGCAGTATTTT. Supplemented by reference TRBV5-6 and TRBJ2-3, the full variable domain reads DAGVTQSPTHLIKTRGQQVTLRCSPKSGHDTVSWYQQALGQGPQFIFQYYEEEERQRGNFPDRFSGHQFPNYSSELNVNALLLGDSALYLCASSLGRTDTQYFGPGTRLTVL.

This chain connects TRBV5-1 to TRBJ2-7; 9 bases fit TRBD1. The germline gives CDR1 SGHRS, CDR2 YFSETQ. J was trimmed by 7 bases and V by 4 bases; bases with no gene match: 9. The CDR3 is made up of 14 amino acids. The CDR3 bases are TGCGCCAGCAGCGGGGAACAGGGGGCGAGGGAGCAGTACTTC. This encodes CASSGEQGAREQYF.

This rearrangement joins TRBV7-9 to TRBJ1-5, with D unclear. V was clipped by 1 base and J by 3 bases, with 10 bases between them. The V gene's germline CDR1 is SEHNR and CDR2 FQNEAQ (reference sequence). This CDR3 is 15 amino acids long. CDR3 DNA: TGTGCCAGCAGCTTAGGCTTCAGTCCCAATCAGCCCCAGCATTTT. This sequence encodes CASSLGFSPNQPQHF.

The gene calls are TRBV12-1 and TRBJ1-6. TRBV12-1 is classified as a pseudogene. The CDR3 is 17 amino acids. The CDR3 DNA reads TGTGCCAGCAGCTTTCCGGCCGGAAACTCCTATAATTCACCCCTCCACTTT. Translation: CASSFPAGNSYNSPLHF.

This clone was seen a single time. The chain couples TRBV5-5 to TRBJ2-7; 8 bases fit TRBD1. Germline V gene sequence: CDR1 SGHKS, CDR2 YYEKEE (reference sequence). The CDR3 is 14 residues long. With 5 bases clipped from V and 3 bases from J, the junction kept 7 bases outside the gene matches. CDR3 region: CASSRGQGVYEQYF. CDR3 DNA: TGTGCCAGCAGTCGCGGACAGGGCGTCTACGAGCAGTACTTC.

This chain uses TRBV11-1 with TRBJ2-1; 7 bases are shared with TRBD2. V dropped 5 bases and J dropped 8; count of bases not matched to a gene: 6. The CDR3 runs 13 residues. The V gene's germline CDR1 is SGHAT and CDR2 FQDESV (reference sequence). The CDR3 DNA follows: TGTGCCAGCAGCACCGGGGGGTACGATGAGCAGTTCTTC. Amino acid sequence: CASSTGGYDEQFF.

V gene TRBV9 combines with J gene TRBJ1-4; D is ambiguous. The CDR3 is 15 residues long. With 0 bases removed from V and 5 bases from J, the gap between germline ends came to 11 bases. Germline CDR1 is SGDLS and CDR2 is YYNGEE. CDR3 region: CASSVAPSRNEKLFF. In nucleotides, the CDR3 is TGTGCCAGCAGCGTAGCACCCTCCCGAAATGAAAAACTGTTTTTT.

The chain carries TRBV7-2 and TRBJ2-7, with a tentative D call TRBD1 (6 bases). Trimming left V 0 bases short and J 4 bases short, with 7 bases between. The CDR3 runs to 13 residues. The germline CDR1 and CDR2 sequences are SGHTA and FQGNSA. The CDR3 bases are TGTGCCAGCAGCTTAGCGGACAGTTACGAGCAGTACTTC. This gives the protein CASSLADSYEQYF.

This rearrangement joins TRBV7-2 to TRBJ2-7; no reliable D call. Germline CDR1 reads SGHTA; CDR2 reads FQGNSA. The CDR3 consists of 14 residues. Trimming took off 1 base at V and 0 bases at J, with 7 bases between the two ends. The DNA of the CDR3 is TGTGCCAGCAGCTTAGATCGGTTCTCCTACGAGCAGTACTTC. As protein: CASSLDRFSYEQYF.

This chain connects TRBV28 to TRBJ1-5, with 11 bases aligning to TRBD1. Looked up from germline, CDR1 is MDHEN and CDR2 is SYDVKM. The CDR3 consists of 16 residues. The ends lost 1 base at V and 4 bases at J; junction bases unmatched: 3. The CDR3 DNA reads TGTGCCAGCAGTTTATCCGGGACAGGGGGAAATCAGCCCCAGCATTTT. It encodes CASSLSGTGGNQPQHF.

The rearrangement links TRBV11-1 to TRBJ2-1; 8 bases fit TRBD1. The CDR3 extends over 15 amino acids. Germline lookup yields CDR1 SGHAT and CDR2 FQDESV (reference sequence). J was trimmed by 3 bases and V by 4 bases; bases with no gene match: 5. CDR3 nucleotide sequence: TGTGCCAGCAGCTCCGACAGGGGTTACTACAATGAGCAGTTCTTC. It codes for CASSSDRGYYNEQFF.

V and J are TRBV29-1 and TRBJ1-2; D is unresolved. Germline CDR1 reads SQVTM; CDR2 reads ANQGSEA. V lost 0 bases, J lost 3 bases, and 2 bases lay in between. The CDR3 has 11 amino acids. The CDR3 sequence is CSVEDHYGYTF. The CDR3 DNA follows: TGCAGCGTTGAAGACCACTATGGCTACACCTTC.

The rearrangement joins TRBV7-2 to TRBJ1-6; D may be TRBD1 (6 bases). This CDR3 comprises 15 residues. The germline V gene has CDR1 SGHTA and CDR2 FQGNSA. V was cut by 4 bases and J by 3 bases, with 10 bases left in between. The DNA for the CDR3 is TGTGCCAGCAGCTCACAGGGATTCTATAATTCACCCCTCCACTTT. Translated, it gives CASSSQGFYNSPLHF.

The rearrangement links TRBV6-6 to TRBJ1-1; no clear D. V shed 2 bases and J shed 4 bases, with 5 bases lying between them. Per germline, CDR1 MNHNY and CDR2 SVGAGI (reference sequence). The CDR3 covers 12 residues. CDR3 residues: CASSYKATEAFF. The CDR3 DNA sequence: TGTGCCAGCAGTTACAAGGCCACTGAAGCTTTCTTT.

Here the CDR3 DNA reads TGTGCCAGCAGCACCGGACGGTACGAGCAGTACTTC. This encodes CASSTGRYEQYF. The chain carries TRBV2 and TRBJ2-7; D is unclear. The germline V and J ends were trimmed by 6 bases and 4 bases, with 10 bases remaining between them. The germline CDR1 and CDR2 sequences are SNHLY and FYNNEI. This CDR3 has 12 residues.

The rearrangement links TRBV6-6 to TRBJ1-1, with no clear D. Trimming cost V 2 bases and J 1 base, with 5 bases left between them. Germline V gene lookup returns CDR1 MNHNY and CDR2 SVGAGI (reference sequence). The CDR3 has 13 amino acids. Written as DNA, the CDR3 is TGTGCCAGCAGTTACGGGCGGAACACTGAAGCTTTCTTT. Protein: CASSYGRNTEAFF.

The chain is built from TRBV4-3 and TRBJ1-1; D remains unclear. The CDR3 contains 12 residues. Trimming shortened V by 5 bases and J by 11 bases, and 15 bases separated the two germline ends. CDR1 is LGHNA and CDR2 is YSLEER in the germline V gene. Here the CDR3 reads CASSSKDSAAFF. The DNA of the CDR3 is TGCGCCAGCAGCAGTAAGGACTCGGCGGCTTTCTTT.

This rearrangement joins TRBV5-6 to TRBJ2-5; weak D call: TRBD2 (5 bases). The germline V and J ends were trimmed by 0 bases and 2 bases, with 11 bases remaining between them. This CDR3 has 15 amino acids. CDR1 and CDR2 from the germline V gene are SGHDT and YYEEEE. CDR3 sequence: CASSLVGSVQETQYF. For the CDR3, the DNA is TGTGCCAGCAGCTTGGTGGGGAGCGTACAAGAGACCCAGTACTTC.

CDR3 bases: TGTGCCAGCAGCTTAGATGGGCCGGGGTTGAACACTGAAGCTTTCTTT. Translation: CASSLDGPGLNTEAFF. The V call is TRBV11-2, the J call TRBJ1-1; D gene unclear. The CDR3 spans 16 residues. V was pared by 0 bases and J by 0 bases, with 11 bases between. The germline CDR1 and CDR2 sequences are SGHAT and FQNNGV.

The rearrangement uses TRBV2 and TRBJ1-1; maybe TRBD1 (5 bases). V lost 4 bases, J lost 10 bases, and 10 bases lay in between. CDR1 is SNHLY and CDR2 is FYNNEI in the germline V gene. CDR3 length: 11 residues. CDR3 loop: CASSAREGAFF. The CDR3 DNA sequence: TGTGCCAGCAGTGCCAGGGAGGGAGCTTTCTTT.

V is TRBV18 and J is TRBJ2-2; either TRBD1 or TRBD2 may fit D (5 bases each). This CDR3 has 16 amino acids. Germline V gives CDR1 KGHSH, CDR2 LQKENI. V dropped 1 base and J dropped 1 base, with 10 bases sitting between them. The CDR3 nucleotides read TGTGCCAGCTCACCACGGGGACCGATGAACACCGGGGAGCTGTTTTTT. This codes for CASSPRGPMNTGELFF. Combining the CDR3 with reference TRBV18 and TRBJ2-2 gives the whole variable domain NAGVMQNPRHLVRRRGQEARLRCSPMKGHSHVYWYRQLPEEGLKFMVYLQKENIIDESGMPKERFSAEFPKEGPSILRIQQVVRGDSAAYFCASSPRGPMNTGELFFGEGSRLTVL.

This chain connects TRBV10-3 to TRBJ2-3; the match to TRBD2 covers 12 bases. The V and J ends lost 4 bases and 1 base, in that order; junction bases with no gene match: 15. Germline V gene data show CDR1 as ENHRY and CDR2 as SYGVKD. The CDR3 consists of 20 residues. For the CDR3, the DNA is TGTGCCATCAGTGGCGGGGGGACTAGCGGGCCTGGGCGTGGCACAGATACGCAGTATTTT. Translation gives CAISGGGTSGPGRGTDTQYF.

This clone is categorized as medium-sized. This chain uses TRBV6-6 with TRBJ1-6; the D gene is possibly TRBD1 (5 bases). The CDR3 consists of 16 residues. Trimming cost V 2 bases and J 6 bases, with 14 bases left between them. Germline V gives CDR1 MNHNY, CDR2 SVGAGI (reference sequence). CDR3 residues: CASSYSGVGGNSPLHF. The CDR3, as DNA: TGTGCCAGCAGTTACAGTGGAGTTGGGGGTAATTCACCCCTCCACTTT.

V gene TRBV5-4 combines with J gene TRBJ2-1, with TRBD1 identical over 7 bases. CDR1 is SGHNT and CDR2 is YYREEE in the germline V gene (reference sequence). After removal of 7 bases from V and 10 bases from J, the junction contained 8 bases not matched to a gene. CDR3 length equals 12 residues. The CDR3 loop reads CASAGPTGEQFF. In nucleotides, the CDR3 is TGTGCCAGCGCAGGGCCGACAGGGGAGCAGTTCTTC.